This is a list of T cell receptor beta chains from one sample in a study of a mutant IDH1 vaccine in newly diagnosed glioma. Generated by immunoSEQ multiplex PCR, the TCRdb table keeps only in-frame clones and is missing some. The profile shows over 55,000 clones, around 90% of them singletons. What these receptors recognize is not known. Sequences were derived from PBMCs, sampled from a glioma patient whose treatment included an IDH1 peptide vaccine. All receptors come from a middle-aged woman with glioma. CDR3s include the opening cysteine and the closing phenylalanine or tryptophan.

TRBJ2-3,TRBV15,CATSRGGGTDTQYF
TRBJ2-5,TRBV6-5,CASSYSTGIGTQYF
TRBJ2-1,TRBV5-1,CASSPRTTSDEQFF
TRBJ2-2,TRBV5-8,CASSPRGGFRNTGELFF
TRBJ1-4,TRBV28,CASKPPGPWDEKLFF
TRBJ2-1,TRBV25-1,CASRPPGGGFEQFF
TRBJ1-2,TRBV19,CASMGPGQGRNGYTF
TRBJ1-2,TRBV7-9,CASRRGLNYGYTF
TRBJ1-5,TRBV1,CTSSHPAGQPQHF
TRBJ2-7,TRBV28,CASVKGMGRDVEQYF
TRBJ1-1,TRBV2,CASSDSQGTEAFF
TRBJ2-1,TRBV19,CASSMIGTSGAKQFF
TRBJ2-5,TRBV5-4,CASSYSRQGDETQYF
TRBJ1-1,TRBV5-6,CASSLGAGRTEAFF
TRBJ1-1,TRBV7-8,CASSLLAEAFF
TRBJ1-5,TRBV28,CASSGQGVVSNQPQHF
TRBJ2-1,TRBV9,CASSVAGERSYNEQFF
TRBJ2-1,TRBV11-3,CASSLDGAGVPNEQFF
TRBJ2-2,TRBV18,CASSRGGTGELFF
TRBJ1-1,TRBV6-6,CASSSEGGGTEAFF
TRBJ1-1,TRBV9,CASSSRTGGINTEAFF
TRBJ2-2,TRBV29-1,CSVTNAGELFF
TRBJ1-5,TRBV27,CASRFTGGNQPQHF
TRBJ2-6,TRBV2,CASKRIWVAGDTGANVLTF
TRBJ1-2,TRBV11-2,CASSPTPLPSGYTF
TRBJ2-2,TRBV6-1,CASSTSGSAGELFF
TRBJ2-7,TRBV4-1,CASSQDGPSSYEQYF
TRBJ1-5,TRBV5-1,CASSSGHGDSNQPQHF
TRBJ2-6,TRBV10-3,CAVRDSSGANVLTF
TRBJ1-2,TRBV4-3,CASSQGDVTGPNYGYTF
TRBJ1-2,TRBV6-1,CASSEAERALYGYTF
TRBJ2-7,TRBV18,CASSGGFNEQYF
TRBJ2-7,TRBV7-6,CASSLGQQSYEQYF
TRBJ2-3,TRBV5-1,CASSSGLAGDTDTQYF
TRBJ1-1,TRBV4-2,CASSQDIRWGLNTEAFF
TRBJ1-5,TRBV15,CATSRQSGPQHF
TRBJ2-1,TRBV9,CASSLTSGRGNEQFF
TRBJ1-6,TRBV7-2,CASSLTGALFNPPLHF
TRBJ2-3,TRBV27,CATRGLAGMGTQYF
TRBJ2-3,TRBV6-6,CASRYLAGETDTQYF
TRBJ2-2,TRBV25-1,CASSDGGHGELFF